These 29 T cell receptor beta chains share one sample of origin, sequenced in a study of blood T cell repertoires in COVID-19. Assay used: immunoSEQ multiplex PCR; TCRdb lists only in-frame clones, some missing. This sample carries under 200,000 clones, 80% to 90% of them seen once, and the ten largest clones take roughly 8%. The source material was PBMCs or T cells enriched from blood (not recorded which). Source of these receptors: a woman aged 45-65 years who had recovered from COVID-19.

This clone was found once. The genes are TRBV18 and TRBJ2-5, with 14 bases aligning to TRBD2. The CDR3 is 17 residues long. V shed 3 bases and J 2 bases; nucleotides not matched to a gene: 5. In germline, CDR1 is KGHSH, CDR2 LQKENI. DNA for the CDR3: TGTGCCAGCTCACCCCTTGGACTAGCGGGGGGACAAGAGACCCAGTACTTC. Amino acid sequence: CASSPLGLAGGQETQYF.

The J gene is TRBJ1-3, the V gene TRBV28; D remains ambiguous. V shed 7 bases and J shed 0 bases, with 10 bases lying between them. The length of the CDR3 is 14 residues. Germline assignment: CDR1 MDHEN and CDR2 SYDVKM. For the CDR3, the DNA is TGTGCCAGCACAGGTGATGACTCTGGAAACACCATATATTTT. Its translation: CASTGDDSGNTIYF.

This clone has a handful of counts. The rearrangement joins TRBV24-1 to TRBJ2-3; a weak D match, TRBD1 (6 bases). The CDR3 is 14 residues long. Germline values: CDR1 KGHDR, CDR2 SFDVKD. Trimming removed 8 bases at V and 6 bases at J, with 17 bases between. The CDR3 here is CATMGTRTGDTQYF. The CDR3 nucleotides are TGTGCCACCATGGGGACAAGGACGGGTGATACGCAGTATTTT.

The genes are TRBV18 and TRBJ2-7; tentatively, D is TRBD2 (6 bases). Germline V gives CDR1 KGHSH, CDR2 LQKENI. The CDR3 totals 14 residues. V shed 3 bases and J shed 2 bases, with 11 bases lying between them. The CDR3 region is CASSPRDSPYEQYF. CDR3 coding DNA: TGTGCCAGCTCACCGAGGGACTCACCCTACGAGCAGTACTTC.

The chain has TRBV7-9 and TRBJ2-3; the match to TRBD2 covers 8 bases. Trimming at V came to 5 bases and at J to 4 bases, leaving 11 bases not matched to a gene. CDR1 SEHNR and CDR2 FQNEAQ come from the germline V gene (reference sequence). This CDR3 comprises 16 residues. The CDR3 nucleotides are TGTGCCAGCAGCCTCCGACTGAGCGGGGGACCAGATACGCAGTATTTT. It encodes CASSLRLSGGPDTQYF. The complete variable domain, with remaining parts taken from reference TRBV7-9 and TRBJ2-3, reads DTGVSQNPRHKITKRGQNVTFRCDPISEHNRLYWYRQTLGQGPEFLTYFQNEAQLEKSRLLSDRFSAERPKGSFSTLEIQRTEQGDSAMYLCASSLRLSGGPDTQYFGPGTRLTVL.

The V call is TRBV20-1, the J call TRBJ2-5; D gene unclear. In germline, CDR1 is DFQATT, CDR2 SNEGSKA (reference sequence). The CDR3 is 10 residues long. The DNA of the CDR3 is TGCAGCTTTGTCGGGGAGACCCAGTACTTC. Its translation: CSFVGETQYF.

The genes are TRBV7-2 and TRBJ1-4; TRBD1 might be the D (6 bases). V gave up 1 base and J gave up 1 base, with 16 bases separating them. Per the germline V gene, CDR1 is SGHTA and CDR2 is FQGNSA. The CDR3 length is 18 residues. CDR3 region: CASSLGWQGLGTNEKLFF. CDR3 in DNA: TGTGCCAGCAGCTTAGGGTGGCAGGGGTTAGGAACTAATGAAAAACTGTTTTTT.

V and J are TRBV19 and TRBJ2-2; 10 nucleotides line up with TRBD2. Germline V gene sequence: CDR1 LNHDA, CDR2 SQIVND (reference sequence). The CDR3 length is 16 residues. V trimming: 3 bases; J trimming: 6 bases; junction bases outside the gene matches: 7. The CDR3 bases are TGTGCCAGTAGTATGGGGCTAGCGGGAGTCCCCGGGGAGCTGTTTTTT. Translating gives CASSMGLAGVPGELFF.

This sequence joins TRBV28 and TRBJ1-1, with D hard to call. CDR1 and CDR2 (germline): MDHEN, SYDVKM. This CDR3 spans 15 amino acids. The V gene lost 2 bases and the J gene lost 6 bases, with 16 bases spanning the gap. CDR3 nucleotides: TGTGCCAGCAGTTTAATGAAGGGAGGTCCGCCTGAAGCTTTCTTT. Protein product: CASSLMKGGPPEAFF.

The genes are TRBV4-2 and TRBJ1-6; a possible D gene is TRBD1 (5 bases). This CDR3 region has 14 residues. The V gene's germline CDR1 is LGHNA and CDR2 YNFKEQ. With 3 bases removed from V and 9 bases from J, the gap between germline ends came to 12 bases. CDR3 in DNA: TGTGCCAGCAGCCACCAGGGACTTGGTTCACCCCTCCACTTT. This encodes CASSHQGLGSPLHF.

The chain is built from TRBV25-1 and TRBJ1-2; 8 bases align to TRBD1. CDR3 size: 15 residues. The trim removed 6 bases at V and 2 bases at J, leaving 8 bases unmatched. The germline V gene has CDR1 MGHDK and CDR2 SYGVNS. This CDR3 is CASSPTGGLNYGYTF. CDR3 in DNA: TGTGCCAGCAGCCCTACAGGGGGGTTGAACTATGGCTACACCTTC.

The chain links TRBV19 to TRBJ2-1, with 7 bases aligning to TRBD1. V lost 5 bases to trimming and J lost 2 bases; unmatched junction nucleotides: 9. The germline CDR1 and CDR2 sequences are LNHDA and SQIVND (reference sequence). The CDR3 totals 16 residues. The CDR3 here is CASSAETGKTYNEQFF. The CDR3 DNA reads as TGTGCCAGTAGTGCCGAGACAGGGAAAACCTACAATGAGCAGTTCTTC.

Only a few counts were recorded for this clone. The V gene is TRBV6-5, the J gene TRBJ1-6; 8 bases are a match to TRBD1. Looked up from germline, CDR1 is MNHEY and CDR2 is SVGAGI. This CDR3 has 14 residues. With V trimmed by 8 bases and J by 7 bases, 7 bases remained unmatched. The CDR3 spells CASGGRGPNSPLHF. The CDR3 region has the DNA TGTGCCAGCGGGGGCAGGGGGCCCAATTCACCCCTCCACTTT.

V is TRBV4-1 and J is TRBJ2-5; 7 bases match TRBD2. With V trimmed by 3 bases and J by 2 bases, 12 bases remained unmatched. Germline V lookup: CDR1 MGHRA, CDR2 YSYEKL. This CDR3 has 17 residues. CDR3 protein: CASSQPTGGTRQETQYF. In DNA form, the CDR3 reads TGCGCCAGCAGCCAGCCGACGGGAGGAACGCGACAAGAGACCCAGTACTTC.

The chain links TRBV7-3 to TRBJ2-1; TRBD2 matches 9 bases. J gave up 4 bases and V 5 bases, and 6 bases lay outside the gene matches. The CDR3 length is 15 residues. CDR1 and CDR2 (germline): SGHTA, FQGTGA. The CDR3 loop is CASSPYTSGYNEQFF. DNA for the CDR3: TGTGCCAGCAGCCCCTATACTAGCGGGTACAATGAGCAGTTCTTC.

The rearrangement joins TRBV7-2 to TRBJ2-1, with 12 bases fitting TRBD2. Per the germline V gene, CDR1 is SGHTA and CDR2 is FQGNSA. The junction had 10 bases not matched to a gene; V was cut back by 1 base and J by 12 bases. The length of the CDR3 is 16 residues. The CDR3 nucleotides read TGTGCCAGCAGCTTAGGTACAACTAGCGGGAGGATGGGGCAGTTCTTC. Translation: CASSLGTTSGRMGQFF.

The chain is built from TRBV7-3 and TRBJ2-5; 7 nucleotides line up with TRBD2. Germline V gene lookup returns CDR1 SGHTA and CDR2 FQGTGA. Trimming cost V 2 bases and J 5 bases; bases outside gene matches: 11. This CDR3 has 16 amino acids. The CDR3 here is CASSLGLGRASETQYF. The CDR3 nucleotides read TGTGCCAGCAGCTTAGGATTAGGGAGGGCGTCGGAGACCCAGTACTTC.

The chain is built from TRBV2 and TRBJ1-1; D call uncertain. This CDR3 spans 11 amino acids. Germline V lookup: CDR1 SNHLY, CDR2 FYNNEI. V was trimmed by 11 bases and J by 5 bases, leaving 12 bases between them. DNA of the CDR3: TGTGCCTCAGCAAGGAGGACTGAAGCTTTCTTT. The encoded protein is CASARRTEAFF.

This chain's CDR3 is CASSKGQGAQAIYEQYF. In DNA form, the CDR3 reads TGTGCCAGTAGTAAGGGACAGGGGGCGCAGGCCATCTACGAGCAGTACTTC. This rearrangement joins TRBV19 to TRBJ2-7, with 12 bases aligning to TRBD1. Germline CDR1 LNHDA, CDR2 SQIVND (reference sequence). J was trimmed by 3 bases and V by 4 bases; bases with no gene match: 10. CDR3 length equals 17 residues.

V and J are TRBV3-1 (or the pseudogene TRBV3-2) and TRBJ2-7; the match to TRBD1 covers 8 bases. Germline CDR1 is LGHDT and CDR2 is YNNKEL (reference sequence). The V and J ends lost 3 bases and 6 bases, in that order; junction bases with no gene match: 10. This CDR3 contains 15 residues. The CDR3 loop reads CASSHRQGMTGEQYF. The DNA for the CDR3 is TGTGCCAGCAGCCACCGACAGGGGATGACTGGCGAGCAGTACTTC.

In this sample, this clone turned up once. The chain couples TRBV12-3 or TRBV12-4 to TRBJ1-2; 8 bases line up with TRBD1. The ends lost 2 bases at V and 8 bases at J; junction bases unmatched: 4. The CDR3 totals 13 residues. The DNA of the CDR3 is TGTGCCAGCAGTTTATACAGGGGGGAGGGCTACACCTTC. Translating gives CASSLYRGEGYTF.

About this clone: The same CDR3 can be traced to other DNA sequences in this sample. This rearrangement joins TRBV5-1 to TRBJ1-4, with D uncertain. CDR1 is SGHRS, CDR2 YFSETQ, per germline. The CDR3 has 15 residues. V dropped 0 bases and J dropped 2 bases, with 8 bases sitting between them. The DNA for the CDR3 is TGCGCCAGCAGCTTGGGAGGGCTCACTAATGAAAAACTGTTTTTT. This codes for CASSLGGLTNEKLFF.

The CDR3 loop is CASSIGGAAKNIQYF. For the CDR3, the DNA is TGTGCCAGCAGTATAGGGGGCGCGGCCAAAAACATTCAGTACTTC. The chain joins TRBV7-2 to TRBJ2-4, with 7 nucleotides matching TRBD1. The CDR3 consists of 15 residues. Trimming at V came to 6 bases and at J to 1 base, leaving 6 bases not matched to a gene. Germline CDR1 reads SGHTA; CDR2 reads FQGNSA.

This clone was seen a few times. The chain joins TRBV7-9 to TRBJ2-7; weak D call: TRBD2 (6 bases). Germline lookup yields CDR1 SEHNR and CDR2 FQNEAQ (reference sequence). The CDR3 is made up of 16 amino acids. V shed 5 bases and J shed 0 bases, with 17 bases lying between them. CDR3 amino acids: CASSPPFRESSYEQYF. CDR3 sequence (DNA): TGTGCCAGCAGCCCGCCCTTCCGGGAGTCCTCCTACGAGCAGTACTTC.

Note on this clone: This sequence is one base from a far larger clone and is likely a read error. The chain joins TRBV11-1 to TRBJ1-2, with TRBD1 identical over 9 bases. J was trimmed by 4 bases and V by 4 bases; bases with no gene match: 1. The CDR3 runs 13 residues. Per the germline V gene, CDR1 is SGHAT and CDR2 is FQDESV (reference sequence). CDR3: CASSSTGGYGYTF. CDR3 coding DNA: TGTGCCAGCAGCTCGACAGGGGGCTATGGCTACACCTTC.

The chain is built from TRBV11-2 and TRBJ1-3; D is ambiguous. The germline V gene encodes CDR1 SGHAT and CDR2 FQNNGV. This CDR3 region has 14 residues. V lost 0 bases and J 6 bases, leaving 9 bases between the germline ends. CDR3 in DNA: TGTGCCAGCAGCTTAGATTCCCGGGAAAACACCATATATTTT. Its translation: CASSLDSRENTIYF.

V and J are TRBV11-3 and TRBJ2-1; 9 nucleotides match TRBD1. Germline V gene lookup returns CDR1 SGHNT and CDR2 YENEEA. With V trimmed by 3 bases and J by 5 bases, 5 bases remained unmatched. The CDR3 has 15 amino acids. As DNA, the CDR3 is TGTGCCAGCAGCTTGGAGGGACAGGGCAACAATGAGCAGTTCTTC. This translates into CASSLEGQGNNEQFF.

The chain links TRBV9 to TRBJ2-1, with a weak D call TRBD2 (5 bases). Germline lookup yields CDR1 SGDLS and CDR2 YYNGEE. The CDR3 consists of 15 residues. V was pared by 0 bases and J by 3 bases, with 10 bases between. The CDR3 DNA sequence: TGTGCCAGCAGCGTAGTGGGAGTAGGCTACAATGAGCAGTTCTTC. Translation: CASSVVGVGYNEQFF.

The rearrangement joins TRBV9 to TRBJ2-3, with D possibly TRBD2 on 5 matching bases. Germline values: CDR1 SGDLS, CDR2 YYNGEE. With 2 bases removed from V and 1 base from J, the gap between germline ends came to 11 bases. This CDR3 is 15 amino acids long. The DNA for the CDR3 is TGTGCCAGCAGCGTCGAAGGACTCGGCACAGATACGCAGTATTTT. Its translation: CASSVEGLGTDTQYF.